Shown below are 19 T cell receptor beta chains from a single sample sequenced in a study of blood T cells in healthy people across ages. Using a J-beta primer mix together with a sample-barcoded 5' primer, a second PCR was run for roughly 6 to 12 cycles. Each CDR3 protein is one row after TCRdb ran MiXCR on the 5' RACE reads. The sample has roughly 680,000 distinct CDR3 sequences; about 52% are singletons. Material: blood. These receptors all stem from a woman between 55 and 75 years old in good health.

CDR3 sequence: CATSRDPAYEQFF. CDR3 DNA: TGTGCCACCAGCAGAGATCCTGCCTATGAGCAGTTCTTC. V is TRBV15 and J is TRBJ2-1; D gene uncertain. Germline CDR1 and CDR2: LNHNV and YYDKDF (reference sequence). This CDR3 is 13 amino acids long. Trimming took 0 bases from V and 8 from J, leaving 8 bases between them.

The genes are TRBV4-1 and TRBJ1-1; maybe TRBD1 (6 bases). V was pared by 4 bases and J by 2 bases, with 17 bases between. Germline V gene sequence: CDR1 MGHRA, CDR2 YSYEKL. The CDR3 contains 16 residues. This CDR3 reads CASSPREKGGNTEAFF. CDR3 coding DNA: TGCGCCAGCAGCCCCCGCGAGAAGGGGGGTAACACTGAAGCTTTCTTT.

V and J are TRBV18 and TRBJ2-3, with a weak D call TRBD1 (5 bases). The CDR3 runs to 17 residues. Germline V gene data show CDR1 as KGHSH and CDR2 as LQKENI. Trimming took 3 bases from V and 1 from J, leaving 17 bases between them. The CDR3 nucleotides read TGTGCCAGCTCACCTACTGAAGGGGTTATAGGCACAGATACGCAGTATTTT. It encodes CASSPTEGVIGTDTQYF.

This clonotype has a handful of counts. The rearrangement uses TRBV20-1 and TRBJ2-5; TRBD2 matches 9 bases. Germline loops: CDR1 DFQATT, CDR2 SNEGSKA (reference sequence). The CDR3 length is 15 residues. The V gene end was trimmed by 3 bases and the J gene end by 5 bases; junction bases not matched to a gene: 10. CDR3 protein: CSARERREGWETQYF. The CDR3 DNA reads TGCAGTGCTAGGGAACGGCGGGAGGGCTGGGAGACCCAGTACTTC.

This CDR3 is CSAGTGAAEKLFF. In DNA, the CDR3 is TGCAGTGCCGGGACAGGCGCTGCCGAAAAACTGTTTTTT. The chain is built from TRBV20-1 and TRBJ1-4; TRBD1 agrees at 8 bases. In germline, CDR1 is DFQATT, CDR2 SNEGSKA (reference sequence). Trimming at V came to 6 bases and at J to 8 bases, leaving 8 bases not matched to a gene. This CDR3 comprises 13 residues.

This clonotype was seen only a few times. The chain is built from TRBV15 and TRBJ2-7; D might be TRBD1 or TRBD2, each matching 5 bases. The V end lost 3 bases, the J end lost 1 base, and 16 bases lay between the germline ends. CDR3 length: 16 amino acids. From germline, CDR1 is LNHNV and CDR2 YYDKDF (reference sequence). CDR3 coding DNA: TGTGCCACCAGCAGTTTTGGGACGGTGGCGTCCTACGAGCAGTACTTC. As protein: CATSSFGTVASYEQYF.

This clonotype was seen a single time. V gene TRBV4-3 combines with J gene TRBJ1-5, with D possibly TRBD1 on 5 matching bases. Deletions cut 0 bases from V and 7 bases from J, with 10 bases between. From germline, CDR1 is LGHNA and CDR2 YSLEER. CDR3 length: 14 amino acids. The CDR3 DNA reads TGCGCCAGCAGCCAAGAGGCCGGGGCACAGCCCCAGCATTTT. Protein: CASSQEAGAQPQHF.

There are a few counts of this clonotype. V gene TRBV7-8 combines with J gene TRBJ2-3; D may be TRBD1 (6 bases). The germline V gene has CDR1 SGHVS and CDR2 FQNEAQ. The CDR3 consists of 16 residues. The V end was cut by 4 bases, the J end by 4 bases, with 18 bases between. CDR3 in DNA: TGTGCCAGCAGCTCCCGGGCAGGGGATTCGGCAGATACGCAGTATTTT. Encoded protein: CASSSRAGDSADTQYF.

This clonotype turned up a few times. V usage is TRBV7-9 and J usage is TRBJ2-1; D possibly matches TRBD1 or TRBD2 (5 bases each). V shed 1 base and J shed 6 bases, with 10 bases lying between them. CDR1 and CDR2 (germline): SEHNR, FQNEAQ (reference sequence). This CDR3 contains 14 residues. CDR3 DNA sequence: TGTGCCAGCAGCTTAGTGGGGGTAGGCAATGAGCAGTTCTTC. Translating gives CASSLVGVGNEQFF.

This clonotype has just a few counts. CDR3 DNA: TGTGCCAGCAGTGGGACCTTACGAGAAAAACTGTTTTTT. Translating gives CASSGTLREKLFF. This rearrangement joins TRBV2 to TRBJ1-4; D unclear. V dropped 4 bases and J dropped 8 bases, with 11 bases sitting between them. The length of the CDR3 is 13 residues. The germline gives CDR1 SNHLY, CDR2 FYNNEI.

J is TRBJ1-1 and V is TRBV10-3, with D unclear. CDR1 ENHRY and CDR2 SYGVKD come from the germline V gene. The length of the CDR3 is 13 residues. Trimming removed 5 bases from V and 1 base from J, with 8 bases in between. The CDR3 DNA sequence: TGTGCCATCAGTTTAAATGGGAACACTGAAGCTTTCTTT. Encoded protein: CAISLNGNTEAFF.

This clonotype was counted a few times. CDR3 amino acids: CASSLEGLAAETQYF. The CDR3 coding sequence is TGTGCCAGCAGCTTAGAAGGACTAGCTGCAGAGACCCAGTACTTC. The chain employs TRBV11-1 and TRBJ2-5; 8 nucleotides align to TRBD2. CDR3 length: 15 amino acids. V lost 1 base, J lost 4 bases, and 5 bases stayed unmatched. Germline CDR1 is SGHAT and CDR2 is FQDESV (reference sequence). The full variable domain, its missing parts supplied by reference TRBV11-1 and TRBJ2-5, is EAEVAQSPRYKITEKSQAVAFWCDPISGHATLYWYRQILGQGPELLVQFQDESVVDDSQLPKDRFSAERLKGVDSTLKIQPAELGDSAMYLCASSLEGLAAETQYFGPGTRLLVL.

This clonotype was seen more than once but under ten times. V gene TRBV28 combines with J gene TRBJ2-5; 11 bases line up with TRBD2. The CDR3 covers 15 residues. V shed 6 bases and J 3 bases; nucleotides not matched to a gene: 6. CDR1 is MDHEN and CDR2 is SYDVKM in the germline V gene. CDR3 loop: CASSQLAGVKETQYF. In nucleotides, the CDR3 is TGTGCCAGCAGCCAACTAGCGGGAGTCAAAGAGACCCAGTACTTC.

The J gene is TRBJ2-1, the V gene TRBV4-1; the D is unclear. The assigned J gene may be wrong: the sequence end matches TRBJ2-7 better. This CDR3 has 18 amino acids. CDR1 and CDR2 (germline): MGHRA, YSYEKL. CDR3: CASSQVIGSRSSYNEQYF. For the CDR3, the DNA is TGCGCCAGCAGCCAAGTAATAGGCAGCCGGAGCTCCTACAATGAGCAGTACTTC.

This chain joins TRBV30 and TRBJ1-5; TRBD1 aligns across 7 bases. This CDR3 region has 14 residues. V dropped 3 bases and J dropped 4; count of bases not matched to a gene: 6. CDR1 and CDR2 (germline): GTSNPN, SVGIG (reference sequence). CDR3: CAWSAGTVNQPQHF. CDR3 nucleotides: TGTGCCTGGAGCGCAGGGACAGTGAATCAGCCCCAGCATTTT.

Many counts were recorded for this clonotype. This may be a read error, as it is one base from a much larger clone. The J gene is TRBJ2-1, the V gene TRBV20-1, with D perhaps TRBD1 or TRBD2 (5 bases each). This CDR3 is built from 16 residues. Germline V gene sequence: CDR1 DFQATT, CDR2 SNEGSKA (reference sequence). Trimming pared 6 bases from V and 0 bases from J, leaving 18 bases between. The CDR3 sequence is CSASRGGGSSYNEQFF. The CDR3 region has the DNA TGCAGTGCCTCAAGGGGCGGAGGAAGCTCCTACAATGAGCAGTTCTTC.

The CDR3 region is CAIMAAKTQYF. CDR3 coding DNA: TGTGCCATCATGGCCGCAAAGACCCAGTACTTC. The chain couples TRBV10-3 to TRBJ2-5, with D hard to call. The CDR3 totals 11 residues. The ends were cut back, 7 bases at V and 6 bases at J, with 9 bases in the middle. Germline V gives CDR1 ENHRY, CDR2 SYGVKD.

This clonotype was seen a handful of times. The chain combines TRBV6-2 or TRBV6-3 with TRBJ2-3, with 14 bases that match TRBD2. Losses at the gene ends were 4 bases for V and 8 bases for J; bases not matched to a gene: 8. The CDR3 extends over 16 amino acids. Germline CDR1 reads MNHEY; CDR2 reads SVGEGT. CDR3 DNA: TGTGCCAGCAGTTCACCGGGACTAGCGGGAGTAGTTACGCAGTATTTT. Translated, it gives CASSSPGLAGVVTQYF.

This clonotype was observed many times. The V call is TRBV18, the J call TRBJ2-1; 13 nucleotides match TRBD2. The V and J ends lost 5 bases and 8 bases, in that order; junction bases with no gene match: 6. CDR3 size: 15 residues. Per germline, CDR1 KGHSH and CDR2 LQKENI. CDR3 amino acids: CASSKGLAGLDEQFF. The CDR3 DNA reads as TGTGCCAGCTCAAAGGGACTAGCGGGACTCGATGAGCAGTTCTTC.